These 9 T cell receptor beta chains originate from one sample sequenced in a study of OX40 agonist ivuxolimab in advanced cancers. Profiled with immunoSEQ multiplex PCR; TCRdb holds only in-frame clones, not every one. Altogether about 110,000 clones are present, approximately 89% being singletons, with the ten largest covering under 0.85%. This material consisted of CD4+ or CD8+ T cells sorted from blood, taken in a trial of the OX40 agonist ivuxolimab. These receptor sequences come from an adult with an advanced solid tumor such as melanoma, head and neck, liver or kidney cancer.

This clone was picked up one time. J is TRBJ2-5 and V is TRBV5-1; 9 bases map to TRBD1. Per the germline V gene, CDR1 is SGHRS and CDR2 is YFSETQ. This CDR3 region has 15 residues. J lost 5 bases, V lost 5 bases, and 10 bases had no gene match. CDR3 bases: TGCGCCAGCAGGGAACTGGGACAGGGCCATGAGACCCAGTACTTC. Translated: CASRELGQGHETQYF.

The rearrangement uses TRBV15 and TRBJ1-4, with D possibly being TRBD1 (6 bases). The V end was cut by 9 bases, the J end by 8 bases, with 13 bases between. Germline CDR1 is LNHNV and CDR2 is YYDKDF (reference sequence). The CDR3 is made up of 12 amino acids. CDR3 amino acids: CATRGGGEKLFF. Written as DNA, the CDR3 is TGTGCCACAAGGGGGGGCGGAGAAAAACTGTTTTTT.

The CDR3 here is CASTAGIYNEQFF. CDR3 sequence (DNA): TGTGCCAGCACCGCGGGGATCTACAATGAGCAGTTCTTC. This chain links TRBV7-9 with TRBJ2-1, with D perhaps TRBD2 (6 bases). In germline, CDR1 is SEHNR, CDR2 FQNEAQ (reference sequence). V lost 7 bases to trimming and J lost 3 bases, with 10 bases between them. The CDR3 is 13 amino acids.

The chain joins TRBV5-1 to TRBJ2-3; D unresolved. V dropped 5 bases and J dropped 0 bases, with 10 bases sitting between them. In germline, CDR1 is SGHRS, CDR2 YFSETQ. There are 14 residues in the CDR3. CDR3: CASSEISSTDTQYF. In nucleotides, the CDR3 is TGCGCCAGCAGTGAGATATCTAGCACAGATACGCAGTATTTT.

The chain employs TRBV6-1 and TRBJ1-5; the D gene is possibly TRBD1 (6 bases). Between the trimmed V and J ends, which lost 3 bases and 4 bases, there was a span of 7 bases. Germline assignment: CDR1 MNHNS and CDR2 SASEGT. CDR3 length: 13 amino acids. This chain's CDR3 is CASSDRGNQPQHF. The CDR3 DNA follows: TGTGCCAGCAGTGACAGGGGTAATCAGCCCCAGCATTTT.

The rearrangement links TRBV19 to TRBJ2-1; the match to TRBD2 covers 13 bases. After removal of 4 bases from V and 9 bases from J, the junction contained 6 bases not matched to a gene. This CDR3 spans 15 amino acids. CDR1 is LNHDA, CDR2 SQIVND, per germline (reference sequence). The CDR3 bases are TGTGCCAGTAGTAACGGCGGACTAGCGGGAGTTGAGCAGTTCTTC. Protein sequence: CASSNGGLAGVEQFF.

The J gene is TRBJ2-1, the V gene TRBV4-2, with no clear D. The germline V gene has CDR1 LGHNA and CDR2 YNFKEQ. The CDR3 length is 16 residues. V lost 0 bases, J lost 0 bases, and 9 bases lay in between. The CDR3, as DNA: TGTGCCAGCAGCCAAGAACACTCGAGCTCCTACAATGAGCAGTTCTTC. Its protein product is CASSQEHSSSYNEQFF.

The chain uses TRBV30 and TRBJ1-5, with D tentatively TRBD1 (5 bases). This CDR3 region has 13 residues. Trimming pared 2 bases from V and 6 bases from J, leaving 11 bases between. Per the germline V gene, CDR1 is GTSNPN and CDR2 is SVGIG (reference sequence). CDR3 in DNA: TGTGCCTGGAGTAAGGGGAAAGGTCAGCCCCAGCATTTT. This encodes CAWSKGKGQPQHF.

This chain links TRBV7-8 with TRBJ2-7; perhaps TRBD2 as D (6 bases). V lost 1 base to trimming and J lost 5 bases, with 18 bases between them. The CDR3 totals 16 residues. CDR1 SGHVS and CDR2 FQNEAQ come from the germline V gene. The CDR3 spells CASSLEGRLKSNEQYF. CDR3 sequence (DNA): TGTGCCAGCAGCTTAGAGGGGAGGTTAAAGTCTAACGAGCAGTACTTC. Full variable domain (outside the CDR3, taken from reference TRBV7-8 and TRBJ2-7): GAGVSQSPRYKVAKRGQDVALRCDPISGHVSLFWYQQALGQGPEFLTYFQNEAQLDKSGLPSDRFFAERPEGSVSTLKIQRTQQEDSAVYLCASSLEGRLKSNEQYFGPGTRLTVT.